One and the same sample provided the 27 T cell receptor beta chains below, sequenced in a study of CD8 T cells in Susac syndrome. Random hexamers were used to reverse transcribe roughly 0.45 to 1 ug of RNA. TCRdb processed the immunoSEQ multiplex PCR reads anew with MiXCR; each CDR3 protein has one entry. Of some 180,000 distinct CDR3 sequences in the sample, 85% to 95% are singletons; the top ten hold 0.09% to 0.1%. The sample consisted of CD4+ T cells from PBMCs. The source of these receptors is a human donor with Susac syndrome.

This rearrangement joins TRBV30 to TRBJ1-2; no clear D gene. The CDR3 loop spans 13 amino acids. Trimming shortened V by 1 base and J by 5 bases, and 11 bases separated the two germline ends. The germline V gene encodes CDR1 GTSNPN and CDR2 SVGIG (reference sequence). The CDR3 loop is CAWSAGQSYGYTF. The CDR3 bases are TGTGCCTGGAGTGCCGGGCAGTCTTATGGCTACACCTTC.

The chain recombines TRBV12-3 or TRBV12-4 with TRBJ1-1; 8 bases match TRBD1. With 7 bases clipped from V and 2 bases from J, the junction kept 9 bases outside the gene matches. The CDR3 has 15 amino acids. As DNA, the CDR3 is TGTGCCAGCACTCTTCTGACAGGGGTCAACACTGAAGCTTTCTTT. Amino acid sequence: CASTLLTGVNTEAFF.

V is TRBV28 and J is TRBJ1-5; no clear D. The V end was cut by 4 bases, the J end by 4 bases, with 11 bases between. Germline loops: CDR1 MDHEN, CDR2 SYDVKM. CDR3 length: 14 residues. CDR3 sequence reads: CASSSPPGNQPQHF. CDR3 sequence (DNA): TGTGCCAGCAGTTCCCCCCCGGGGAATCAGCCCCAGCATTTT.

The genes are TRBV18 and TRBJ2-1; 7 bases match TRBD2. The V segment lost 2 bases and the J segment 8 bases; nucleotides outside the gene matches: 3. CDR3 size: 13 residues. Germline-derived CDR1 and CDR2 are KGHSH and LQKENI. CDR3 protein: CASSPMGGDEQFF. DNA of the CDR3: TGTGCCAGCTCACCAATGGGAGGGGATGAGCAGTTCTTC. The complete variable domain, with remaining parts taken from reference TRBV18 and TRBJ2-1, reads NAGVMQNPRHLVRRRGQEARLRCSPMKGHSHVYWYRQLPEEGLKFMVYLQKENIIDESGMPKERFSAEFPKEGPSILRIQQVVRGDSAAYFCASSPMGGDEQFFGPGTRLTVL.

This clonotype was counted a few times. This chain uses TRBV12-3 or TRBV12-4 with TRBJ2-3; D unresolved. The CDR3 extends over 13 amino acids. The germline V and J ends were trimmed by 1 base and 2 bases, with 4 bases remaining between them. This chain's CDR3 is CASSLGPTDTQYF. CDR3 DNA: TGTGCCAGCAGTTTAGGTCCCACAGATACGCAGTATTTT.

The V call is TRBV5-6, the J call TRBJ1-2; D ambiguous. With 4 bases removed from V and 6 bases from J, the gap between germline ends came to 16 bases. The V gene's germline CDR1 is SGHDT and CDR2 YYEEEE. The CDR3 runs 14 residues. The CDR3 bases are TGTGCCAGCAGCAATGGGTGGCCCGGGGATGGCTACACCTTC. Translation gives CASSNGWPGDGYTF.

The chain is built from TRBV30 and TRBJ1-2, with 9 nucleotides matching TRBD1. This CDR3 region has 12 residues. Germline CDR1 and CDR2: GTSNPN and SVGIG (reference sequence). V lost 0 bases to trimming and J lost 13 bases; unmatched junction nucleotides: 6. The CDR3 DNA reads as TGTGCCTGGAGTGTAGGACAGGGGTTAAGCACCTTC. This translates into CAWSVGQGLSTF.

This clonotype was recorded only once. The chain has TRBV29-1 and TRBJ2-1, with D perhaps TRBD1 (6 bases). The CDR3 totals 15 residues. V was clipped by 7 bases and J by 9 bases, with 25 bases between them. From germline, CDR1 is SQVTM and CDR2 ANQGSEA. This CDR3 reads CSADSRGSSFAEQFF. The CDR3 DNA reads as TGCAGCGCCGACAGCAGGGGTTCTTCGTTCGCTGAGCAGTTCTTC.

CDR3 amino acids: CASSLAPSDWETQYF. The DNA of the CDR3 is TGTGCCAGCAGCTTAGCTCCCTCTGACTGGGAGACCCAGTACTTC. The rearrangement links TRBV11-2 to TRBJ2-5; D not certain. The CDR3 spans 15 residues. V shed 1 base and J shed 5 bases, with 14 bases lying between them. Germline lookup yields CDR1 SGHAT and CDR2 FQNNGV. The full variable domain, its missing parts supplied by reference TRBV11-2 and TRBJ2-5, is EAGVAQSPRYKIIEKRQSVAFWCNPISGHATLYWYQQILGQGPKLLIQFQNNGVVDDSQLPKDRFSAERLKGVDSTLKIQPAKLEDSAVYLCASSLAPSDWETQYFGPGTRLLVL.

The J gene is TRBJ2-2, the V gene TRBV20-1; 8 nucleotides agree with TRBD2. Germline V gene lookup returns CDR1 DFQATT and CDR2 SNEGSKA (reference sequence). The CDR3 has 15 residues. V gave up 4 bases and J gave up 4 bases; unmatched junction bases: 8. This CDR3 reads CSANGGESSTGELFF. The DNA of the CDR3 is TGCAGTGCTAACGGGGGGGAGAGTAGCACCGGGGAGCTGTTTTTT.

This clonotype has only one observation. The chain employs TRBV5-4 and TRBJ2-7; TRBD1 is a possible D gene (6 bases). The CDR3 covers 15 residues. Germline values: CDR1 SGHNT, CDR2 YYREEE (reference sequence). V was clipped by 4 bases and J by 5 bases, with 19 bases between them. As DNA, the CDR3 is TGTGCCAGCAGCACCGAACAGGGCTCCCGCCACGAGCAGTACTTC. Its translation: CASSTEQGSRHEQYF.

The chain carries TRBV29-1 and TRBJ2-1, with 8 bases identical to TRBD2. Trimming cost V 4 bases and J 2 bases; bases outside gene matches: 1. Germline assignment: CDR1 SQVTM and CDR2 ANQGSEA. The length of the CDR3 is 13 residues. The chain's CDR3 is CSVAGGAYNEQFF. The CDR3 region has the DNA TGCAGCGTTGCCGGGGGGGCCTACAATGAGCAGTTCTTC.

The chain combines TRBV12-3 or TRBV12-4 with TRBJ2-3; D gene uncertain. V lost 5 bases and J 6 bases, leaving 6 bases between the germline ends. The CDR3 consists of 11 residues. This CDR3 reads CASSQLDTQYF. For the CDR3, the DNA is TGTGCCAGCAGTCAATTGGATACGCAGTATTTT.

This chain links TRBV2 with TRBJ2-1, with D possibly being TRBD2 (6 bases). The V gene lost 6 bases and the J gene lost 0 bases, with 18 bases spanning the gap. This CDR3 is 17 amino acids long. Germline V gene lookup returns CDR1 SNHLY and CDR2 FYNNEI. This chain's CDR3 is CASSGGLSANSYNEQFF. Written as DNA, the CDR3 is TGTGCCAGCAGCGGGGGTCTTAGCGCCAACTCCTACAATGAGCAGTTCTTC.

The V and J genes are TRBV7-9 and TRBJ1-6; D is uncertain. Trimming took off 6 bases at V and 5 bases at J, with 11 bases between the two ends. The length of the CDR3 is 14 residues. From germline, CDR1 is SEHNR and CDR2 FQNEAQ (reference sequence). The CDR3 coding sequence is TGTGCCAGCAGGGCCGGACGGGATAATTCACCCCTCCACTTT. Its protein is CASRAGRDNSPLHF.

CDR3 nucleotides: TGTGCCAGCGCAGACAGGGTCGCTGGAAACACCATATATTTT. This translates into CASADRVAGNTIYF. The gene calls are TRBV14 and TRBJ1-3, with TRBD1 matching 7 bases. From germline, CDR1 is SGHDN and CDR2 FVKESK. This CDR3 region has 14 residues. J lost 2 bases, V lost 8 bases, and 6 bases had no gene match.

The gene calls are TRBV20-1 and TRBJ1-4; possible D gene TRBD1, 5 bases. Per germline, CDR1 DFQATT and CDR2 SNEGSKA (reference sequence). This CDR3 has 14 amino acids. V lost 4 bases and J 3 bases, leaving 12 bases between the germline ends. The CDR3 sequence is CSATPDRANEKLFF. CDR3 nucleotides: TGCAGTGCTACCCCAGACAGAGCTAATGAAAAACTGTTTTTT.

This clonotype was picked up a small number of times. V and J are TRBV20-1 and TRBJ2-7; D is possibly TRBD1 (7 bases). Trimming took 8 bases from V and 3 from J, leaving 14 bases between them. Germline V gene sequence: CDR1 DFQATT, CDR2 SNEGSKA (reference sequence). The CDR3 consists of 12 residues. As DNA, the CDR3 is TGCAGTCCCAGGGGGGATCGCTACGAGCAGTACTTC. This translates into CSPRGDRYEQYF.

This chain links TRBV4-1 with TRBJ2-5, with D unclear. Trimming removed 0 bases at V and 3 bases at J, with 17 bases between. The CDR3 contains 17 residues. Germline loops: CDR1 MGHRA, CDR2 YSYEKL. CDR3 nucleotide sequence: TGCGCCAGCAGCCAAGAATTTGGGCCCCCACTTAAAGAGACCCAGTACTTC. It translates to CASSQEFGPPLKETQYF.

The V and J genes are TRBV20-1 and TRBJ2-3, with a possible D match to TRBD2 (5 bases). The CDR3 has 14 residues. Trimming cost V 3 bases and J 2 bases, with 12 bases left between them. CDR1 and CDR2 from the germline V gene are DFQATT and SNEGSKA (reference sequence). The CDR3 DNA sequence: TGCAGTGCTAGGGGTGACGGGATCACAGATACGCAGTATTTT. Protein sequence: CSARGDGITDTQYF.

The gene calls are TRBV3-1 and TRBJ2-1, with 9 bases aligning to TRBD1. The germline CDR1 and CDR2 sequences are LGHDT and YNNKEL (reference sequence). CDR3 size: 15 residues. With V trimmed by 1 base and J by 2 bases, 0 bases remained unmatched. The CDR3 coding sequence is TGTGCCAGCAGCCAAGGGACAGGGGCCTACAATGAGCAGTTCTTC. This codes for CASSQGTGAYNEQFF.

The chain recombines TRBV30 with TRBJ2-7; TRBD2 matches 9 bases. The trim removed 1 base at V and 9 bases at J, leaving 10 bases unmatched. CDR3 size: 14 residues. CDR1 and CDR2 from the germline V gene are GTSNPN and SVGIG (reference sequence). The CDR3 DNA reads as TGTGCCTGGAGTGGATCCCGGCTAGCGGGAAGGCAGTACTTC. Its translation: CAWSGSRLAGRQYF.

DNA of the CDR3: TGCAGTGCAGTAAATAGGGGGCAGCCCCAGCATTTT. Protein product: CSAVNRGQPQHF. V usage is TRBV20-1 and J usage is TRBJ1-5, with a possible D match to TRBD1 (6 bases). The CDR3 runs 12 residues. The V end was cut by 6 bases, the J end by 7 bases, with 13 bases between. Germline CDR1 DFQATT, CDR2 SNEGSKA (reference sequence).

The rearrangement uses TRBV20-1 and TRBJ1-3; D might be TRBD1 (5 bases). The CDR3 consists of 14 residues. CDR1 is DFQATT, CDR2 SNEGSKA, per germline (reference sequence). Trimming removed 3 bases at V and 2 bases at J, with 11 bases between. The DNA for the CDR3 is TGCAGTGCTAGTCAGGGAGGAGCTGGAAACACCATATATTTT. This sequence encodes CSASQGGAGNTIYF.

The V call is TRBV6-5, the J call TRBJ2-5; perhaps TRBD1 as D (5 bases). The germline V and J ends were trimmed by 5 bases and 1 base, with 11 bases remaining between them. The CDR3 is 14 residues long. CDR1 and CDR2 from the germline V gene are MNHEY and SVGAGI. CDR3 bases: TGTGCCAGCAGTCCCTCGACAGTCCAAGAGACCCAGTACTTC. Its translation is CASSPSTVQETQYF.

V gene TRBV5-1 combines with J gene TRBJ2-1; D is perhaps TRBD1 or TRBD2 (5 bases each). The CDR3 has 13 residues. Germline values: CDR1 SGHRS, CDR2 YFSETQ. Trimming left V 2 bases short and J 9 bases short, with 12 bases between. The CDR3 sequence is CASSFRDPREQFF. The CDR3 DNA reads TGCGCCAGCAGCTTCCGGGACCCCCGTGAGCAGTTCTTC.

This sequence joins TRBV4-2 and TRBJ2-1; TRBD1 matches 7 bases. The CDR3 spans 15 residues. J gave up 7 bases and V 2 bases, and 8 bases lay outside the gene matches. The germline V gene has CDR1 LGHNA and CDR2 YNFKEQ. Here the CDR3 reads CASSQPRQGTNEQFF. As DNA, the CDR3 is TGTGCCAGCAGCCAACCCCGACAGGGCACGAATGAGCAGTTCTTC.